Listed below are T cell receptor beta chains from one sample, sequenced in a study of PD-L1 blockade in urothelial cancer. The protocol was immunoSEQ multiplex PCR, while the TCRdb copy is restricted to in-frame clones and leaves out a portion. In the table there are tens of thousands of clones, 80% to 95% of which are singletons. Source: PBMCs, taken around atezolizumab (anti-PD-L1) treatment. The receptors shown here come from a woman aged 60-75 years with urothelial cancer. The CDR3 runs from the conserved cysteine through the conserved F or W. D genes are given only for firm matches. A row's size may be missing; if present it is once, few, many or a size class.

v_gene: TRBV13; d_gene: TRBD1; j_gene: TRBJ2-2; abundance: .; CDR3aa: CASSPRTEFTGGTGELFF; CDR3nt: TGTGCCAGCAGCCCGCGGACGGAATTTACAGGGGGCACCGGGGAGCTGTTTTTT
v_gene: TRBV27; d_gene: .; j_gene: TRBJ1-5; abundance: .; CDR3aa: CASSLFPDPSEGQPQHF; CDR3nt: TGTGCCAGCAGTTTATTCCCGGACCCATCAGAGGGTCAGCCCCAGCATTTT
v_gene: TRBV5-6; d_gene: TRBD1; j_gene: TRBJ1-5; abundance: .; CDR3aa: CASSFRDSSNQPQHF; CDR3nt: TGTGCCAGCAGCTTTCGGGACAGTAGCAATCAGCCCCAGCATTTT
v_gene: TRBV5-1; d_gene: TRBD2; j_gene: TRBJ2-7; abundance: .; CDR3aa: CASSLVTSPPGYEQYF; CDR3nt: TGCGCCAGCAGCTTGGTGACTAGCCCGCCGGGCTACGAGCAGTACTTC
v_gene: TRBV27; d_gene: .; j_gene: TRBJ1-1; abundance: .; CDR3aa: CASSGAWGTEAFF; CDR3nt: TGTGCCAGCAGTGGGGCCTGGGGCACTGAAGCTTTCTTT
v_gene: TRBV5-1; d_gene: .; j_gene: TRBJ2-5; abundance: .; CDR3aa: CASSLASQETQYF; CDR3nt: TGCGCCAGCAGCTTGGCCTCCCAAGAGACCCAGTACTTC
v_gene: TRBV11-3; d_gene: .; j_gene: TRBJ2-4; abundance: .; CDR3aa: CASARGGLGAKNIQYF; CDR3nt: TGTGCCAGCGCCCGTGGGGGGTTAGGGGCCAAAAACATTCAGTACTTC
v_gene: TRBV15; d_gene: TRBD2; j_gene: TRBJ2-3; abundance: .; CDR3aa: CATSSIVAGEDTQYF; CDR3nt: TGTGCCACCAGCAGCATAGTAGCGGGAGAAGATACGCAGTATTTT
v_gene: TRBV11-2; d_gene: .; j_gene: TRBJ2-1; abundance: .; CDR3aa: CASSLTGAYNEQFF; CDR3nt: TGTGCCAGCAGCTTAACGGGGGCCTACAATGAGCAGTTCTTC
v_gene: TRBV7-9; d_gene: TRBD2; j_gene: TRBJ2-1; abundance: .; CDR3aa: CASSGSGSMNEQFF; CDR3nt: TGTGCCAGCAGCGGTAGCGGGAGTATGAATGAGCAGTTCTTC
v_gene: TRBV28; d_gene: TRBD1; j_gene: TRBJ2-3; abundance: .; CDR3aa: CASKEQGALTDTQYF; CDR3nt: TGTGCCAGCAAGGAACAGGGGGCCCTCACAGATACGCAGTATTTT
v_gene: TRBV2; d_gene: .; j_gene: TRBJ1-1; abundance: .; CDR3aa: CASSEFVAFF; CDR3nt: TGTGCCAGCAGTGAATTCGTAGCTTTCTTT
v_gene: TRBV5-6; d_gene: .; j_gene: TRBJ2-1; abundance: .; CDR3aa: CASSLAGQNLYNEQFF; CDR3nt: TGTGCCAGCAGCTTGGCCGGACAGAACCTCTACAATGAGCAGTTCTTC
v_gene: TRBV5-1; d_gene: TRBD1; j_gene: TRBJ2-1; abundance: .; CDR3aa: CASSSQGAAVYNEQFF; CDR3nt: TGCGCCAGCAGCTCGCAGGGGGCCGCGGTTTACAATGAGCAGTTCTTC
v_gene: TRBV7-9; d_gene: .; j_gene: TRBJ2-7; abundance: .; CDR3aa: CASSLVAVVHEQYF; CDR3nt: TGTGCCAGCAGCTTAGTCGCGGTGGTCCACGAGCAGTACTTC
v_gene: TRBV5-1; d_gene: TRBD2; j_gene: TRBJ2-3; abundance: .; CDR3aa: CASRAGTSGNTDTQYF; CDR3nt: TGCGCCAGCAGAGCCGGGACTAGCGGGAACACAGATACGCAGTATTTT
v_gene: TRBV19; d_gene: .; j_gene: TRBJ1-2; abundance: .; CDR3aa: CASSRRGDGYTF; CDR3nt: TGTGCCAGTAGTAGAAGGGGCGATGGCTACACCTTC
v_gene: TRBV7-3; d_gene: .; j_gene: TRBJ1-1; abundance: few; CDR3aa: CASAGQPNTEAFF; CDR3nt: TGTGCCAGTGCCGGACAGCCGAACACTGAAGCTTTCTTT
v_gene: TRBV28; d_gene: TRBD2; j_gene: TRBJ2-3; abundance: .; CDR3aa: CATLAGGPDTQYF; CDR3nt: TGTGCCACCCTAGCGGGAGGCCCAGATACGCAGTATTTT
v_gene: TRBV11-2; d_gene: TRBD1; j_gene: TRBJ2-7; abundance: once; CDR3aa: CASRAAPGQGYEQYF; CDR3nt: TGTGCCAGCAGGGCGGCGCCGGGACAGGGCTACGAGCAGTACTTC
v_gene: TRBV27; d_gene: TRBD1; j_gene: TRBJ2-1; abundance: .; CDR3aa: CASTLVGTGGIYNEQFF; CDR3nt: TGTGCCAGCACTCTAGTAGGGACAGGGGGTATCTACAATGAGCAGTTCTTC
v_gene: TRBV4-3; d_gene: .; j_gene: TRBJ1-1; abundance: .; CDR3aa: CASSQEGTGNTEAFF; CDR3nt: TGCGCCAGCAGCCAAGAAGGAACAGGGAACACTGAAGCTTTCTTT
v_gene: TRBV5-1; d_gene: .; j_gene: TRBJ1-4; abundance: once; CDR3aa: CASSYRDPNEKLFF; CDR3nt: TGCGCCAGCAGCTACAGGGACCCTAATGAAAAACTGTTTTTT
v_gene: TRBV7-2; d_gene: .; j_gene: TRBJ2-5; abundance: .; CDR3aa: CASSLDSQGKTQYF; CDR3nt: TGTGCCAGCAGCTTAGATAGCCAGGGGAAGACCCAGTACTTC
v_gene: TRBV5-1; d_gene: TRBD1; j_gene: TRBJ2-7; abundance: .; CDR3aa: CASSSGGTGTYEQYF; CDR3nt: TGCGCCAGCAGCTCCGGCGGGACAGGGACTTACGAGCAGTACTTC
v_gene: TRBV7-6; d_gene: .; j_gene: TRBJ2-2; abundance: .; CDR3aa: CASSLGQNTGELFF; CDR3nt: TGTGCCAGCAGCTTAGGACAGAACACCGGGGAGCTGTTTTTT
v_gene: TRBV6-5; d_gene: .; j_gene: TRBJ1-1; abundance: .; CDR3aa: CASSNRVTEAFF; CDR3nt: TGTGCCAGCAGTAACAGGGTCACTGAAGCTTTCTTT
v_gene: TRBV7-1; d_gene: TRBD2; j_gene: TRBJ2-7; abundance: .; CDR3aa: CASSSPVRGTSGSRAATTPYEQYF; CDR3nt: TGTGCCAGCAGCTCGCCGGTCAGGGGGACTAGCGGGAGCCGAGCGGCGACCACTCCCTACGAGCAGTACTTC
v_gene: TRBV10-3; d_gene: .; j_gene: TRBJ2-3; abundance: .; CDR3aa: CAIGGSSTDTQYF; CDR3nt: TGTGCCATAGGGGGATCTAGCACAGATACGCAGTATTTT
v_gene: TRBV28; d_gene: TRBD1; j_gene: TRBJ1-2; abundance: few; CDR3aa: CASILTGEGDGYTF; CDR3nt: TGTGCCAGCATTCTAACAGGGGAAGGGGATGGCTACACCTTC
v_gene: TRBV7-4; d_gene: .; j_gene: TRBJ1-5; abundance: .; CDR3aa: CASSLGRSHGGRRNQPQHF; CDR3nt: TGTGCCAGCAGCTTAGGTCGGTCCCACGGAGGTAGGCGCAATCAGCCCCAGCATTTT
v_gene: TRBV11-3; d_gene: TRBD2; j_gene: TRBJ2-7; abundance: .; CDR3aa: CASSSWGGAPGLAYEQYF; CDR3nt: TGTGCCAGCAGCTCCTGGGGGGGGGCTCCGGGACTAGCCTACGAGCAGTACTTC
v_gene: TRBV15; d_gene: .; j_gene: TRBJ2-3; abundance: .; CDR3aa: CATSRDGPPSTDTQYF; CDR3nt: TGTGCCACCAGCAGAGATGGCCCCCCGAGCACAGATACGCAGTATTTT
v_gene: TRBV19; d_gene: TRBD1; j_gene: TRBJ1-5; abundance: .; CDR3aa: CASSPGQGVGSNQPQHF; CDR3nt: TGTGCCAGTAGTCCCGGACAGGGGGTCGGTAGCAATCAGCCCCAGCATTTT
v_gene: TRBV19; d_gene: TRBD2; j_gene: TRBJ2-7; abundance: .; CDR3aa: CASSILAGPYEQYF; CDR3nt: TGTGCCAGTAGTATACTAGCGGGCCCCTACGAGCAGTACTTC
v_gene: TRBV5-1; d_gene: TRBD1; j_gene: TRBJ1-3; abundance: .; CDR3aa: CASSIGQGPGNTIYF; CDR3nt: TGCGCCAGCAGCATAGGACAGGGTCCAGGAAACACCATATATTTT
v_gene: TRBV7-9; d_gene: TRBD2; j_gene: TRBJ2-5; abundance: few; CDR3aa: CASSSTGGETQYF; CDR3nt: TGTGCCAGCAGCTCGACGGGAGGGGAGACCCAGTACTTC
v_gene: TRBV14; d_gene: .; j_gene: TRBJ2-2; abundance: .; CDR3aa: CASSQPQGLPNTGELFF; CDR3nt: TGTGCCAGCAGCCAGCCCCAGGGACTTCCGAACACCGGGGAGCTGTTTTTT
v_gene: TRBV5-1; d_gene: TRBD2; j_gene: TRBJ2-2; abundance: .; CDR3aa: CASSPGLALAGELFF; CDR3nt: TGCGCCAGCAGCCCGGGACTAGCGTTAGCCGGGGAGCTGTTTTTT
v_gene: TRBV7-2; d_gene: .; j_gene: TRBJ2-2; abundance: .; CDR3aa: CASSLGLAGELFF; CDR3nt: TGTGCCAGCAGCTTAGGATTAGCGGGGGAGCTGTTTTTT
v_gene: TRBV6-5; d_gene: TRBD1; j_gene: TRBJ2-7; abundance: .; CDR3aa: CASSSRGQYEQYF; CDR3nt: TGTGCCAGCAGTTCCAGGGGGCAGTACGAGCAGTACTTC
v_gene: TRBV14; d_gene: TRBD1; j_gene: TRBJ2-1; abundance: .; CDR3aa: CASSQDRQGQQFF; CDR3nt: TGTGCCAGCAGCCAAGATCGACAGGGGCAGCAGTTCTTC